The 13 T cell receptor beta chains given below trace back to one sample, sequenced in a study of blood T cell repertoires in COVID-19. TCRdb's table, derived via immunoSEQ multiplex PCR, lists solely in-frame clones and lacks some. The sample lists around 75,000 clones, 88% occurring once. Material: peripheral blood. These TCRs come from a human donor in a cohort sampled during active COVID-19.

The chain uses TRBV5-1 and TRBJ2-5; TRBD2 agrees at 10 bases. The V gene's germline CDR1 is SGHRS and CDR2 YFSETQ. J was trimmed by 2 bases and V by 6 bases; bases with no gene match: 4. The CDR3 length is 14 residues. The CDR3 bases are TGCGCCAGCACCCTAGCGGGGGTACAAGAGACCCAGTACTTC. Its translation: CASTLAGVQETQYF. Looking up the rest from reference TRBV5-1 and TRBJ2-5 gives the full variable domain: KAGVTQTPRYLIKTRGQQVTLSCSPISGHRSVSWYQQTPGQGLQFLFEYFSETQRNKGNFPGRFSGRQFSNSRSEMNVSTLELGDSALYLCASTLAGVQETQYFGPGTRLLVL.

The chain combines TRBV7-2 with TRBJ1-4, with 8 bases aligning to TRBD1. The CDR3 is 16 amino acids. Trimming cost V 1 base and J 3 bases; bases outside gene matches: 4. CDR1 is SGHTA and CDR2 is FQGNSA in the germline V gene. DNA of the CDR3: TGTGCCAGCAGCTTAGTTACAGGGGGGGCTAATGAAAAACTGTTTTTT. It specifies CASSLVTGGANEKLFF.

This chain joins TRBV28 and TRBJ1-2; 7 positions agree with TRBD1. V lost 7 bases and J lost 4; bases outside the gene matches: 9. The CDR3 is 14 amino acids. CDR1 MDHEN and CDR2 SYDVKM come from the germline V gene. CDR3 DNA sequence: TGTGCCAGCACCTATTCACAGGGGATCTATGGCTACACCTTC. Translation: CASTYSQGIYGYTF.

The rearrangement joins TRBV27 to TRBJ1-5; D not resolved. Germline lookup yields CDR1 MNHEY and CDR2 SMNVEV (reference sequence). V was pared by 2 bases and J by 3 bases, with 11 bases between. The length of the CDR3 is 15 residues. CDR3 sequence (DNA): TGTGCCAGCAGTTTACTCGGACGGGACAATCAGCCCCAGCATTTT. It codes for CASSLLGRDNQPQHF.

V and J are TRBV11-2 and TRBJ1-1; D is ambiguous. CDR1 and CDR2 from the germline V gene are SGHAT and FQNNGV. The CDR3 totals 15 residues. Trimming took off 4 bases at V and 1 base at J, with 13 bases between the two ends. DNA for the CDR3: TGTGCCAGCAGCTCCAGAGGGAAGGCGAACACTGAAGCTTTCTTT. This sequence encodes CASSSRGKANTEAFF.

The chain combines TRBV6-5 with TRBJ1-4, with TRBD1 matching over 7 bases. With 0 bases clipped from V and 3 bases from J, the junction kept 4 bases outside the gene matches. This CDR3 spans 16 amino acids. The germline V gene has CDR1 MNHEY and CDR2 SVGAGI. CDR3 loop: CASSYSSGGANEKLFF. The CDR3 DNA follows: TGTGCCAGCAGTTACTCATCAGGGGGTGCTAATGAAAAACTGTTTTTT.

The chain recombines TRBV5-4 with TRBJ1-1; 7 positions match TRBD1. The CDR3 spans 16 residues. CDR1 and CDR2 from the germline V gene are SGHNT and YYREEE (reference sequence). Trimming at V came to 0 bases and at J to 2 bases, leaving 7 bases not matched to a gene. The CDR3 nucleotides are TGTGCCAGCAGCTTGGGTGGAAGGGGGCTAAACACTGAAGCTTTCTTT. It translates to CASSLGGRGLNTEAFF.

The chain employs TRBV4-1 and TRBJ1-6; tentatively, D is TRBD1 (6 bases). Trimming removed 2 bases at V and 5 bases at J, with 13 bases between. The germline gives CDR1 MGHRA, CDR2 YSYEKL. This CDR3 is 16 amino acids long. DNA of the CDR3: TGCGCCAGCAGCCAACTCGACAGGTTGAATAATTCACCCCTCCACTTT. Amino acid sequence: CASSQLDRLNNSPLHF.

The chain is built from TRBV7-9 and TRBJ1-5, with D uncertain. Germline-derived CDR1 and CDR2 are SEHNR and FQNEAQ (reference sequence). Trimming pared 5 bases from V and 4 bases from J, leaving 12 bases between. The CDR3 consists of 14 residues. The chain's CDR3 is CASSRPGWNQPQHF. In DNA, the CDR3 is TGTGCCAGCAGCCGCCCGGGGTGGAATCAGCCCCAGCATTTT.

The chain couples TRBV7-2 to TRBJ1-6, with 7 bases fitting TRBD1. The germline gives CDR1 SGHTA, CDR2 FQGNSA. V shed 5 bases, J shed 7 bases, and the junction held 5 bases outside the gene matches. The CDR3 is 14 amino acids. The CDR3 DNA sequence: TGTGCCAGCAGCCGGGTCAGGGGGAATTCACCCCTCCACTTT. Translation: CASSRVRGNSPLHF.

The rearrangement uses TRBV28 and TRBJ1-5; no reliable D call. The CDR3 is 12 residues long. V lost 6 bases to trimming and J lost 7 bases, with 10 bases between them. Per the germline V gene, CDR1 is MDHEN and CDR2 is SYDVKM. The CDR3: CASSSRAQPQHF. DNA of the CDR3: TGTGCCAGCAGCTCGAGGGCGCAGCCCCAGCATTTT.

The chain uses TRBV3-1 (or the pseudogene TRBV3-2) and TRBJ1-5; 9 nucleotides agree with TRBD1. The CDR3 spans 14 residues. Germline CDR1 LGHDT, CDR2 YNNKEL (reference sequence). The V segment lost 8 bases and the J segment 2 bases; nucleotides outside the gene matches: 4. DNA of the CDR3: TGTGCCAGCGGGACAGGGTCTGGCAATCAGCCCCAGCATTTT. Translated: CASGTGSGNQPQHF.

The V gene is TRBV28, the J gene TRBJ1-4; 7 bases are a match to TRBD1. The trim removed 6 bases at V and 5 bases at J, leaving 6 bases unmatched. Germline assignment: CDR1 MDHEN and CDR2 SYDVKM. This CDR3 is built from 14 residues. CDR3 bases: TGTGCCAGCAGATCGGACAGGTCAAATGAAAAACTGTTTTTT. It specifies CASRSDRSNEKLFF.